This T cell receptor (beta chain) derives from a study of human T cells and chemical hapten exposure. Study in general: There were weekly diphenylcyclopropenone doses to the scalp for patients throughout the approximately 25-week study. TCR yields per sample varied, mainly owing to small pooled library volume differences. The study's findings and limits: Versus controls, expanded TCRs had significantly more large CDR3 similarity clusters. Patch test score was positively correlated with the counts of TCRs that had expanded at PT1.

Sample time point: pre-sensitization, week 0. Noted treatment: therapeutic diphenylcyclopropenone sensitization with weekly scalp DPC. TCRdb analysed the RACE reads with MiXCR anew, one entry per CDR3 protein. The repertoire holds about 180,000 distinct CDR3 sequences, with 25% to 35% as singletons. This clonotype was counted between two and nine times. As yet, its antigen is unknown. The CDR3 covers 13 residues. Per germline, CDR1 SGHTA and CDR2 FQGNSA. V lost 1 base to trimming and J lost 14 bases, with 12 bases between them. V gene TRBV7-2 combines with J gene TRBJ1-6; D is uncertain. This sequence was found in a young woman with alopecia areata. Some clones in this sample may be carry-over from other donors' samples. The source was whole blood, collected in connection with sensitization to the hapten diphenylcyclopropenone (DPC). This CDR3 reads CASSLDEGPALHF. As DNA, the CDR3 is TGTGCCAGCAGCTTAGACGAGGGTCCAGCCCTCCACTTT.